A selection of T cell receptor beta chains follows, all from one sample in a study of blood T cell repertoires in COVID-19. Clones were sequenced by immunoSEQ multiplex PCR, and TCRdb holds only the in-frame ones, with some missing. Seen here are around 78,000 clones, roughly 87% observed once, and the top ten hold around 20%. Sequencing was carried out using peripheral blood. The source of these receptors is a human donor in a cohort sampled during active COVID-19. Both conserved end residues are part of each CDR3. Fields, in order: J gene, D gene, clone size, V gene, CDR3 DNA, CDR3 protein. A D gene is named only where the DNA matches it firmly. Only part of the rows carry a size: once, few, many, or a class if the clone is expanded.

J gene: TRBJ1-6
D gene: -
clone size: -
V gene: TRBV7-8
CDR3 DNA: TGTGCCAGCAGCTTGGGACGACAGGACCATTCACCCCTCCACTTT
CDR3 protein: CASSLGRQDHSPLHF

J gene: TRBJ2-7
D gene: TRBD1
clone size: -
V gene: TRBV2
CDR3 DNA: TGTGCCAGCGTTTCCGGGACAGGGTGGTCCTACGAGCAGTACTTC
CDR3 protein: CASVSGTGWSYEQYF

J gene: TRBJ1-1
D gene: TRBD1
clone size: -
V gene: TRBV6-6
CDR3 DNA: TGTGCCAGCAGTTACAGCCCGGGACAGGACACTGAAGCTTTCTTT
CDR3 protein: CASSYSPGQDTEAFF

J gene: TRBJ2-7
D gene: -
clone size: -
V gene: TRBV6-5
CDR3 DNA: TGTGCCAGCAGTTACTCCGCGGGACAGAGTTTCTACGAGCAGTACTTC
CDR3 protein: CASSYSAGQSFYEQYF

J gene: TRBJ2-5
D gene: -
clone size: -
V gene: TRBV11-2
CDR3 DNA: TGTGCCAGCAGTAGGTGGGCGGAGACCCAGTACTTC
CDR3 protein: CASSRWAETQYF

J gene: TRBJ1-3
D gene: TRBD1
clone size: -
V gene: TRBV7-2
CDR3 DNA: TGTGCCAGCAGGGCAGGGGGTGGAAACACCATATATTTT
CDR3 protein: CASRAGGGNTIYF

J gene: TRBJ1-6
D gene: -
clone size: -
V gene: TRBV30
CDR3 DNA: TGTGCCTGGAGTTACAGGGCTGGATATAATTCACCCCTCCACTTT
CDR3 protein: CAWSYRAGYNSPLHF

J gene: TRBJ1-2
D gene: TRBD1
clone size: once
V gene: TRBV3-1/TRBV3-2
CDR3 DNA: TGTGCCAGCAGCTATCCTGGGACAGGGCATCACTATGGCTACACCTTC
CDR3 protein: CASSYPGTGHHYGYTF

J gene: TRBJ2-5
D gene: -
clone size: -
V gene: TRBV29-1
CDR3 DNA: TGCAGCGTCATGGAGCAAACGCAGCAAGAGACCCAGTACTTC
CDR3 protein: CSVMEQTQQETQYF

J gene: TRBJ2-7
D gene: -
clone size: -
V gene: TRBV14
CDR3 DNA: TGTGCCAGCAGCCAATTCGTGGGCGATATTTACGAGCAGTACTTC
CDR3 protein: CASSQFVGDIYEQYF

J gene: TRBJ1-5
D gene: -
clone size: -
V gene: TRBV2
CDR3 DNA: TGTGCCAGCAGTGGTACAGTCGGCAATCAGCCCCAGCATTTT
CDR3 protein: CASSGTVGNQPQHF

J gene: TRBJ2-7
D gene: TRBD1
clone size: -
V gene: TRBV4-1
CDR3 DNA: TGCGCCAGCAGCCACCTCACAGGGGCGACCTACGAGCAGTACTTC
CDR3 protein: CASSHLTGATYEQYF

J gene: TRBJ2-7
D gene: TRBD1
clone size: -
V gene: TRBV6-5
CDR3 DNA: TGTGCCGGATGGACAGGCCGCCTGGAGCAGTACTTC
CDR3 protein: CAGWTGRLEQYF

J gene: TRBJ2-2
D gene: -
clone size: few
V gene: TRBV4-1
CDR3 DNA: TGCGCCAGCAGCCAAGTATTGAAGACGCGCGGGGGCCTGAACACCGGGGAGCTGTTTTTT
CDR3 protein: CASSQVLKTRGGLNTGELFF

J gene: TRBJ2-7
D gene: -
clone size: -
V gene: TRBV2
CDR3 DNA: TGTGCCAGCAGCTTCATTGCTAGGCCGTACGAGCAGTACTTC
CDR3 protein: CASSFIARPYEQYF

J gene: TRBJ2-1
D gene: TRBD2
clone size: -
V gene: TRBV6-1
CDR3 DNA: TGTGCCAGCAGCGAAACGGAGGGACTAGCGGGGGATAATGAGCAGTTCTTC
CDR3 protein: CASSETEGLAGDNEQFF

J gene: TRBJ1-1
D gene: -
clone size: -
V gene: TRBV14
CDR3 DNA: TGTGCCAGCGGCCAGGGAGGGGCCCTGAACACTGAAGCTTTCTTT
CDR3 protein: CASGQGGALNTEAFF

J gene: TRBJ2-7
D gene: -
clone size: -
V gene: TRBV12-5
CDR3 DNA: TGTGCTAGTGCTCATCCCGGGAACCCCTACGAGCAGTACTTC
CDR3 protein: CASAHPGNPYEQYF

J gene: TRBJ2-7
D gene: TRBD1
clone size: once
V gene: TRBV6-6
CDR3 DNA: TGTGCCAGCAGTATAAGGACAGGGGGCAAGAACGAGCAGTACTTC
CDR3 protein: CASSIRTGGKNEQYF

J gene: TRBJ1-2
D gene: -
clone size: few
V gene: TRBV18
CDR3 DNA: TGTGCCAGCTCACCACCGTCAGTGTCTTATGGCTACACCTTC
CDR3 protein: CASSPPSVSYGYTF

J gene: TRBJ1-5
D gene: -
clone size: -
V gene: TRBV4-2
CDR3 DNA: TGTGCCAGCAGCCCCGCCCAGGGAAGCAATCAGCCCCAGCATTTT
CDR3 protein: CASSPAQGSNQPQHF

J gene: TRBJ1-5
D gene: TRBD1
clone size: few
V gene: TRBV27
CDR3 DNA: TGTGCCAGCTCCGACAGGGCTTACCAGGATCAGCCCCAGCATTTT
CDR3 protein: CASSDRAYQDQPQHF

J gene: TRBJ2-1
D gene: -
clone size: -
V gene: TRBV6-6
CDR3 DNA: TGTGCCAGCAGTTACAGGGGCCCACCCTACAATGAGCAGTTCTTC
CDR3 protein: CASSYRGPPYNEQFF

J gene: TRBJ1-2
D gene: -
clone size: -
V gene: TRBV5-1
CDR3 DNA: TGCGCCAGCAGCTCTCGGGGATCCGACTATGGCTACACCTTC
CDR3 protein: CASSSRGSDYGYTF

J gene: TRBJ1-1
D gene: -
clone size: -
V gene: TRBV5-5
CDR3 DNA: TGTGCCAGCTACACTACCAGGGCCCCTATAATGAACACTGAAGCTTTCTTT
CDR3 protein: CASYTTRAPIMNTEAFF

J gene: TRBJ1-5
D gene: -
clone size: once
V gene: TRBV10-1
CDR3 DNA: TGCGCCAGCAGTGAGCGCGGCAGGGTTTGGGGGGTCAATCAGCCCCAGCATTTT
CDR3 protein: CASSERGRVWGVNQPQHF

J gene: TRBJ1-1
D gene: -
clone size: -
V gene: TRBV5-1
CDR3 DNA: TGCGCCAGCAGCTTGACAGGGAACACTGAAGCTTTCTTT
CDR3 protein: CASSLTGNTEAFF

J gene: TRBJ1-1
D gene: TRBD1
clone size: few
V gene: TRBV7-9
CDR3 DNA: TGTGCCAGCAGCTTAGACAGGGGAGGTGGGAACACTGAAGCTTTCTTT
CDR3 protein: CASSLDRGGGNTEAFF

J gene: TRBJ1-3
D gene: TRBD1
clone size: -
V gene: TRBV7-6
CDR3 DNA: TGTGCCAGCAGCTTAGGGACAGGGCGGAGGTCTGGAAACACCATATATTTT
CDR3 protein: CASSLGTGRRSGNTIYF

J gene: TRBJ2-7
D gene: -
clone size: -
V gene: TRBV7-2
CDR3 DNA: TGTGCCAGCAGCTTAGCGCGTGGGGCGTATGAGCAGTACTTC
CDR3 protein: CASSLARGAYEQYF

J gene: TRBJ1-6
D gene: TRBD1
clone size: -
V gene: TRBV27
CDR3 DNA: TGTGCCAGCAGTTCTAGAAGCATCGGGACAGTCGGTTCACCCCTCCACTTT
CDR3 protein: CASSSRSIGTVGSPLHF

J gene: TRBJ1-2
D gene: TRBD1
clone size: -
V gene: TRBV6-2/TRBV6-3
CDR3 DNA: TGTGCCAGCAGTAGACCGGACAGGGGGCGCGGTGGCTACACCTTC
CDR3 protein: CASSRPDRGRGGYTF

J gene: TRBJ2-7
D gene: -
clone size: -
V gene: TRBV15
CDR3 DNA: TGTGCCACCAGCGGGGGGACTGGAGTGTACGAGCAGTACTTC
CDR3 protein: CATSGGTGVYEQYF

J gene: TRBJ2-6
D gene: -
clone size: -
V gene: TRBV24-1
CDR3 DNA: TGTGCCACCAGTGATCCCAGGGCTGGGGCCAACGTCCTGACTTTC
CDR3 protein: CATSDPRAGANVLTF

J gene: TRBJ2-7
D gene: -
clone size: -
V gene: TRBV13
CDR3 DNA: TGTGCCAGCAGCTTAGCAGGGAAGTCCTACGAGCAGTACTTC
CDR3 protein: CASSLAGKSYEQYF

J gene: TRBJ2-2
D gene: TRBD1
clone size: -
V gene: TRBV3-1/TRBV3-2
CDR3 DNA: TGTGCCAGCAGTCTACAGGGGGCGAACGGGGAGCTGTTTTTT
CDR3 protein: CASSLQGANGELFF

J gene: TRBJ2-5
D gene: -
clone size: once
V gene: TRBV5-4
CDR3 DNA: TGTGCCAGCAGTTTTGGACATCGAGAGACCCAGTACTTC
CDR3 protein: CASSFGHRETQYF

J gene: TRBJ1-1
D gene: TRBD1
clone size: -
V gene: TRBV9
CDR3 DNA: TGTGCCAGCAGCGGGACAGGGGGCACTGAAGCTTTCTTT
CDR3 protein: CASSGTGGTEAFF

J gene: TRBJ1-1
D gene: TRBD1
clone size: -
V gene: TRBV5-4
CDR3 DNA: TGTGCCAGCAACTTGATAGGGGGCCTGAACACTGAAGCTTTCTTT
CDR3 protein: CASNLIGGLNTEAFF

J gene: TRBJ1-1
D gene: TRBD1
clone size: -
V gene: TRBV5-4
CDR3 DNA: TGTGCCAGCAGGCGAGACAGGGTTAGTGAAGCTTTCTTT
CDR3 protein: CASRRDRVSEAFF

J gene: TRBJ2-5
D gene: -
clone size: -
V gene: TRBV3-1/TRBV3-2
CDR3 DNA: TGTGCCAGCAGCCCCCCTCGCGGTGGGGAGACCCAGTACTTC
CDR3 protein: CASSPPRGGETQYF

J gene: TRBJ2-1
D gene: TRBD1
clone size: -
V gene: TRBV13
CDR3 DNA: TGTGCCAGCAGCTTAAGGGACAGCAATGAGCAGTTCTTC
CDR3 protein: CASSLRDSNEQFF

J gene: TRBJ2-2
D gene: TRBD2
clone size: -
V gene: TRBV9
CDR3 DNA: TGTGCCAGCAGCGTAGGAGGGTCTAGCGGGGGACCCGGGGAGCTGTTTTTT
CDR3 protein: CASSVGGSSGGPGELFF

J gene: TRBJ1-5
D gene: TRBD1
clone size: -
V gene: TRBV5-1
CDR3 DNA: TGCGCCAGCAGATCCGGGACAGGTCATAATCAGCCCCAGCATTTT
CDR3 protein: CASRSGTGHNQPQHF

J gene: TRBJ1-5
D gene: -
clone size: -
V gene: TRBV7-8
CDR3 DNA: TGTGCCAGCAGCTTAGTGAGGGTAGAGACCCAGCATTTT
CDR3 protein: CASSLVRVETQHF

J gene: TRBJ1-3
D gene: -
clone size: -
V gene: TRBV2
CDR3 DNA: TGTGCCAGCGCCGCGTCGGGCTCTGGAAACACCATATATTTT
CDR3 protein: CASAASGSGNTIYF

J gene: TRBJ1-2
D gene: -
clone size: few
V gene: TRBV5-1
CDR3 DNA: TGCGCCAGCAGCTTGGCCGTGACAGAAACTTCCTATGGCTACACCTTC
CDR3 protein: CASSLAVTETSYGYTF